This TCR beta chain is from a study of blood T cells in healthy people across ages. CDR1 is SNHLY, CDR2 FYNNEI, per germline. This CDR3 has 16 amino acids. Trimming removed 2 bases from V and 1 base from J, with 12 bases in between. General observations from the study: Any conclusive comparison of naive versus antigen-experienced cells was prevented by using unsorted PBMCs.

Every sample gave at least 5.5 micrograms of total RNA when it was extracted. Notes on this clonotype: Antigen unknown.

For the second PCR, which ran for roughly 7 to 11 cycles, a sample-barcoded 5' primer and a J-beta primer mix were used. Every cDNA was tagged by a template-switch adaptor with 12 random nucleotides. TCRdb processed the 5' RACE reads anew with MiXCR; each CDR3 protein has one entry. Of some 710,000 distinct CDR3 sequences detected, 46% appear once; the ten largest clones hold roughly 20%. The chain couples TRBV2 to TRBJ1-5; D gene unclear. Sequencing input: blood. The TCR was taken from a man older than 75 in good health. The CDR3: CASSEQPNLSNQPQHF. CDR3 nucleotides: TGTGCCAGCAGTGAACAGCCCAACCTAAGCAATCAGCCCCAGCATTTT.